The 5 T cell receptor beta chains listed next were all sequenced from one sample in a study of shared clonotypes between healthy human individuals. Only in-frame clones appear in the TCRdb table, and some are missing; sequencing was by immunoSEQ multiplex PCR. The sample carries 2 million to 2.5 million clones, 85% to 95% recorded once. Source material: naive CD4+ T cells from PBMCs. Subset specified: CD45RA+ positively selected. The receptors stem from a young man in good health. Some clones in this sample may be carry-over from other donors' samples.

The V gene is TRBV19, the J gene TRBJ2-1, with D tentatively TRBD1 or TRBD2 (5 bases each). V was cut by 8 bases and J by 0 bases, with 23 bases left in between. Germline lookup yields CDR1 LNHDA and CDR2 SQIVND (reference sequence). The CDR3 extends over 18 amino acids. CDR3 in amino acids: CASLPRGDLKISYNEQFF. CDR3 nucleotides: TGTGCCAGTTTGCCGAGAGGGGACCTCAAGATCTCCTACAATGAGCAGTTCTTC.

This clone was observed a single time. This sequence joins TRBV2 and TRBJ1-6; 7 nucleotides match TRBD1. This CDR3 region has 15 residues. Germline trimming cut 7 bases from V and 5 bases from J; bases unmatched to any gene: 8. Germline V gene lookup returns CDR1 SNHLY and CDR2 FYNNEI. The CDR3 DNA reads TGTGCCAGCAAAGTCGGGACAGAAGATAATTCACCCCTCCACTTT. The encoded protein is CASKVGTEDNSPLHF.

This chain links TRBV7-9 with TRBJ2-5; D is uncertain. CDR1 SEHNR and CDR2 FQNEAQ come from the germline V gene (reference sequence). The CDR3 spans 14 residues. Trimming shortened V by 5 bases and J by 4 bases, and 14 bases separated the two germline ends. This chain's CDR3 is CASSPRTAPETQYF. In DNA form, the CDR3 reads TGTGCCAGCAGCCCCAGGACGGCCCCAGAGACCCAGTACTTC.

The J gene is TRBJ2-7, the V gene TRBV19; 7 nucleotides align to TRBD1. The length of the CDR3 is 16 residues. Germline V gene lookup returns CDR1 LNHDA and CDR2 SQIVND (reference sequence). J was trimmed by 7 bases and V by 3 bases; bases with no gene match: 15. CDR3: CASSIKWTYPGGEQYF. As DNA, the CDR3 is TGTGCCAGTAGTATTAAGTGGACCTACCCAGGGGGAGAGCAGTACTTC.

This chain's CDR3 is CAISELSSSYNEQFF. Written as DNA, the CDR3 is TGTGCCATCAGTGAGCTCAGCAGCTCCTACAATGAGCAGTTCTTC. The chain couples TRBV10-3 to TRBJ2-1; D uncertain. This CDR3 comprises 15 residues. Trimming shortened V by 2 bases and J by 0 bases, and 8 bases separated the two germline ends. Per germline, CDR1 ENHRY and CDR2 SYGVKD.